This T cell receptor (beta chain) was obtained from a study of blood T cell repertoires in COVID-19. Clones were sequenced by immunoSEQ multiplex PCR, and TCRdb holds only the in-frame ones, with some missing. The sample gives about 94,000 clones, roughly four fifths of which show up once; roughly 6.3% is in the top ten. This clone was found once. With 9 bases clipped from V and 3 bases from J, the junction kept 7 bases outside the gene matches. This CDR3 comprises 15 residues. Germline loops: CDR1 LNHDA, CDR2 SQIVND (reference sequence). Sample: peripheral blood. J is TRBJ2-6 and V is TRBV19; 8 bases fit TRBD1. This receptor was identified in a man aged 55 to 70 with acute or convalescent COVID-19. CDR3 loop: CASVQGEGGANVLTF. DNA for the CDR3: TGTGCCAGCGTACAGGGGGAAGGTGGGGCCAACGTCCTGACTTTC.